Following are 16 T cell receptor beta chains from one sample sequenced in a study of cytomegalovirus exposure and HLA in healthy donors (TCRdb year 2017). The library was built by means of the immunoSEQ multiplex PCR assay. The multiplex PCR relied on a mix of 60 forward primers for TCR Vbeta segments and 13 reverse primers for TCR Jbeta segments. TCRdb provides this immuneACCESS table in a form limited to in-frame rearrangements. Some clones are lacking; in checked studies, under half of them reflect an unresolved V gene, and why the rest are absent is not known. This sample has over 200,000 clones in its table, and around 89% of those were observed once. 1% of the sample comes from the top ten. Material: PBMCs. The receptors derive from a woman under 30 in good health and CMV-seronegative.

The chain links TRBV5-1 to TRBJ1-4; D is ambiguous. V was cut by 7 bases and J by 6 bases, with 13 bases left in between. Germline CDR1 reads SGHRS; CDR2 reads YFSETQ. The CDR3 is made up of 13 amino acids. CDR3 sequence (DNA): TGCGCCAGCCCTGAGCAGGTAGATGAAAAACTGTTTTTT. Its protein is CASPEQVDEKLFF.

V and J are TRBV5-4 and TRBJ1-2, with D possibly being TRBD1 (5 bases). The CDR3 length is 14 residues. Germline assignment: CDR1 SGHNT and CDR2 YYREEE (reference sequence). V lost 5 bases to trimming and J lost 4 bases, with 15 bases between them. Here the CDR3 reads CASRGTGGFYGYTF. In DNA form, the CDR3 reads TGTGCCAGCAGAGGTACAGGTGGGTTCTATGGCTACACCTTC.

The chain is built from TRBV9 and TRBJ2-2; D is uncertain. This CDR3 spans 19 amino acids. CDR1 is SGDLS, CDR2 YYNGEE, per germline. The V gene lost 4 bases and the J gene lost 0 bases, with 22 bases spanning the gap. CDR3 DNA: TGTGCCAGCAGCCCAGATCTTAGAAGACGCCAGGCGAACACCGGGGAGCTGTTTTTT. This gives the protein CASSPDLRRRQANTGELFF.

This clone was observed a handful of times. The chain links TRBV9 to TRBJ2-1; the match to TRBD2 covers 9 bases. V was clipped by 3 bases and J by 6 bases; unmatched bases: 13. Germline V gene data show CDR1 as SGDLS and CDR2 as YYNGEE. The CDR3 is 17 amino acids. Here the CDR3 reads CASSGPPLAGYVNEQFF. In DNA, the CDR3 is TGTGCCAGCAGCGGCCCCCCTCTAGCGGGATATGTCAATGAGCAGTTCTTC.

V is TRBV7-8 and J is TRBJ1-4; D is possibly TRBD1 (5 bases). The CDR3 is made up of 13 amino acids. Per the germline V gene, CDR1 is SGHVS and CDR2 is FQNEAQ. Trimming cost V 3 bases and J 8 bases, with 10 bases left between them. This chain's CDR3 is CASSLEPGEKLFF. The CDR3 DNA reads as TGTGCCAGCAGCTTGGAACCAGGGGAAAAACTGTTTTTT.

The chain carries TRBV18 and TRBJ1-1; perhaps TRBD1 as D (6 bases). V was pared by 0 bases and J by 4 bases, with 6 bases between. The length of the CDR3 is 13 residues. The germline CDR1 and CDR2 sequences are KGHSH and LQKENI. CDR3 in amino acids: CASSPPDSTEAFF. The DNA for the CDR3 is TGTGCCAGCTCACCACCGGACAGCACTGAAGCTTTCTTT.

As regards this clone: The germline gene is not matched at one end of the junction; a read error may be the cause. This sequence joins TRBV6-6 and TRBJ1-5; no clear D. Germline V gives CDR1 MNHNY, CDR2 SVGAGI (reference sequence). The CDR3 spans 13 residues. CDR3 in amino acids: CVSSYSTGQPQHF. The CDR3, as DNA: TGTGTCAGCAGTTACTCAACGGGGCAGCCCCAGCATTTT.

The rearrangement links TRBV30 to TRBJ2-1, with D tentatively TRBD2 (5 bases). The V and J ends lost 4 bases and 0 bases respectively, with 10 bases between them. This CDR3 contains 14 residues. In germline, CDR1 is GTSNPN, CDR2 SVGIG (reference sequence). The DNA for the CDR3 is TGTGCCTGGATTTATGGGAGCTCCTACAATGAGCAGTTCTTC. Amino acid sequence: CAWIYGSSYNEQFF.

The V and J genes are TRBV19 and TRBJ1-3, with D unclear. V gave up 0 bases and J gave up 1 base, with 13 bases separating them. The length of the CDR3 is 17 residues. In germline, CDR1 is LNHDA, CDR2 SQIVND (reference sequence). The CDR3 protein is CASSIDLTGGSGNTIYF. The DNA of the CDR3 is TGTGCCAGTAGTATAGATCTAACGGGTGGGTCTGGAAACACCATATATTTT.

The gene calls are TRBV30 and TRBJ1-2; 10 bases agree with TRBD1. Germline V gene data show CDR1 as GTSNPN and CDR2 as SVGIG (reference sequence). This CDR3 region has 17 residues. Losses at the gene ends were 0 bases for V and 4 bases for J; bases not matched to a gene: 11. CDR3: CAWSVPRKDRGTYGYTF. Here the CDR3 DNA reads TGTGCCTGGAGTGTACCCCGAAAGGACAGGGGGACCTATGGCTACACCTTC.

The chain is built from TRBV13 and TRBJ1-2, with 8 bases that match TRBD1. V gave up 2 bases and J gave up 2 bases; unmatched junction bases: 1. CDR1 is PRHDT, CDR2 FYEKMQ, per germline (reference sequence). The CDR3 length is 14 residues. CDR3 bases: TGTGCCAGCAGCTTAAGGACAGGGAACTATGGCTACACCTTC. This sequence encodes CASSLRTGNYGYTF.

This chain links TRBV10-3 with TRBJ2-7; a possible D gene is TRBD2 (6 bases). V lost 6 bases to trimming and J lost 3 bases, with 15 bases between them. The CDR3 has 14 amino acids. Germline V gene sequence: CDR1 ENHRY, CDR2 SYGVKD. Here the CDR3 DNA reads TGTGCCATCAGCGGAGGGACGGATAGCTACGAGCAGTACTTC. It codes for CAISGGTDSYEQYF.

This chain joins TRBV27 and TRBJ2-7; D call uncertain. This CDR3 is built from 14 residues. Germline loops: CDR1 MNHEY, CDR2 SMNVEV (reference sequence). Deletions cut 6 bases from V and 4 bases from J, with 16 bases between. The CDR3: CASSFNVGGYEQYF. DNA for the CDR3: TGTGCCAGCAGCTTTAATGTAGGCGGTTACGAGCAGTACTTC.

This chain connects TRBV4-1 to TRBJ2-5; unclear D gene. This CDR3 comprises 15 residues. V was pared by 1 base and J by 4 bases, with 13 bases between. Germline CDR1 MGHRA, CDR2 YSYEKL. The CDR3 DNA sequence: TGCGCCAGCAGCCAAGGGCCGACTTTGCGAGAGACCCAGTACTTC. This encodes CASSQGPTLRETQYF.

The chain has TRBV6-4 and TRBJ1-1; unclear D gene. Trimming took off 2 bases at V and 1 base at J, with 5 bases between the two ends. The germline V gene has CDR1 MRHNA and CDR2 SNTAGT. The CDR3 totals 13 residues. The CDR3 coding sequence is TGTGCCAGCAGTGACGGGCAGAACACTGAAGCTTTCTTT. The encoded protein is CASSDGQNTEAFF.

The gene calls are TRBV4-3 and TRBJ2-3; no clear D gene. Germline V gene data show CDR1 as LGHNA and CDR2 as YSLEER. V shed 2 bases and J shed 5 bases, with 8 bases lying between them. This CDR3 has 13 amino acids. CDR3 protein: CASSQSGGDTQYF. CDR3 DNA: TGCGCCAGCAGCCAATCCGGCGGAGATACGCAGTATTTT.